These T cell receptor beta chains were read from a single sample in a study of blood T cell repertoires in COVID-19. This table comes from immunoSEQ multiplex PCR, and its TCRdb copy is limited to in-frame clones, with some not included. The sample carries about 32,000 clones, roughly 87% recorded once. Source material: peripheral blood. The receptors were sampled from a man aged 50 or older with active or convalescent COVID-19. Both conserved end residues are part of each CDR3. The order of the fields is J gene, V gene, D gene, clone size, CDR3 protein, CDR3 DNA. The D gene is left open where the match is weak. Only part of the rows carry a size: once, few, many, or a class if the clone is expanded.

J gene: TRBJ2-4; V gene: TRBV30; D gene: TRBD1; clone size: few; CDR3 protein: CAWSPRDRRGNIQYF; CDR3 DNA: TGTGCCTGGAGTCCTCGGGACAGACGAGGGAACATTCAGTACTTC
J gene: TRBJ2-2; V gene: TRBV10-1; D gene: .; clone size: once; CDR3 protein: CASSEYGRWISNTGELFF; CDR3 DNA: TGCGCCAGCAGTGAGTACGGCAGGTGGATCTCAAACACCGGGGAGCTGTTTTTT
J gene: TRBJ2-7; V gene: TRBV9; D gene: TRBD2; clone size: .; CDR3 protein: CASSVGGDSGSGYEQYF; CDR3 DNA: TGTGCCAGCAGCGTAGGGGGGGATAGCGGGAGCGGATACGAGCAGTACTTC
J gene: TRBJ2-1; V gene: TRBV7-3; D gene: .; clone size: .; CDR3 protein: CASSLLSGVGNEQFF; CDR3 DNA: TGTGCCAGCAGCTTATTATCAGGGGTGGGGAATGAGCAGTTCTTC
J gene: TRBJ2-5; V gene: TRBV28; D gene: TRBD2; clone size: .; CDR3 protein: CASSQGLAVLETQYF; CDR3 DNA: TGTGCCAGCAGCCAGGGACTAGCGGTCTTAGAGACCCAGTACTTC
J gene: TRBJ2-7; V gene: TRBV11-2; D gene: .; clone size: .; CDR3 protein: CASSPLVGTGSYEQYF; CDR3 DNA: TGTGCCAGCAGCCCCTTAGTGGGAACAGGCTCCTACGAGCAGTACTTC
J gene: TRBJ2-1; V gene: TRBV2; D gene: TRBD2; clone size: .; CDR3 protein: CASRPTSVEQFF; CDR3 DNA: TGTGCCAGCAGACCGACTAGCGTCGAGCAGTTCTTC
J gene: TRBJ1-3; V gene: TRBV2; D gene: .; clone size: .; CDR3 protein: CAKHRAGNTIYF; CDR3 DNA: TGTGCCAAACACAGGGCTGGAAACACCATATATTTT
J gene: TRBJ2-3; V gene: TRBV18; D gene: TRBD1; clone size: .; CDR3 protein: CASSPGTAQDTQYF; CDR3 DNA: TGTGCCAGCTCACCCGGGACAGCGCAAGATACGCAGTATTTT
J gene: TRBJ2-2; V gene: TRBV21-1; D gene: .; clone size: once; CDR3 protein: CASSKAREMSGELFF; CDR3 DNA: TGTGCCAGCAGCAAAGCGCGGGAGATGTCCGGGGAGCTGTTTTTT
J gene: TRBJ2-7; V gene: TRBV7-2; D gene: TRBD2; clone size: .; CDR3 protein: CASSLGAGLAYEQYF; CDR3 DNA: TGTGCCAGCAGCTTAGGAGCGGGACTAGCCTACGAGCAGTACTTC
J gene: TRBJ2-4; V gene: TRBV5-4; D gene: TRBD1; clone size: .; CDR3 protein: CASSLATGVNIQYF; CDR3 DNA: TGTGCCAGCAGCTTGGCTACAGGGGTTAACATTCAGTACTTC
J gene: TRBJ2-3; V gene: TRBV9; D gene: .; clone size: .; CDR3 protein: CASSVTEADTQYF; CDR3 DNA: TGTGCCAGCAGCGTCACGGAGGCAGATACGCAGTATTTT
J gene: TRBJ1-4; V gene: TRBV7-2; D gene: .; clone size: .; CDR3 protein: CASSLGGGGSGEKLFF; CDR3 DNA: TGTGCCAGCAGCTTAGGTGGCGGGGGCTCTGGTGAAAAACTGTTTTTT
J gene: TRBJ2-5; V gene: TRBV5-1; D gene: TRBD2; clone size: .; CDR3 protein: CASSLEGLAGVPETQYF; CDR3 DNA: TGCGCCAGCAGCTTGGAGGGACTAGCGGGGGTCCCCGAGACCCAGTACTTC
J gene: TRBJ2-7; V gene: TRBV20-1; D gene: TRBD2; clone size: few; CDR3 protein: CSASWLAGSYEQYF; CDR3 DNA: TGCAGTGCTAGTTGGCTAGCGGGATCCTACGAGCAGTACTTC
J gene: TRBJ2-7; V gene: TRBV4-3; D gene: TRBD2; clone size: .; CDR3 protein: CASSQGLARYEQYF; CDR3 DNA: TGCGCCAGCAGCCAGGGACTAGCGAGATACGAGCAGTACTTC
J gene: TRBJ1-5; V gene: TRBV5-1; D gene: .; clone size: .; CDR3 protein: CASSLEGDEQPQHF; CDR3 DNA: TGCGCCAGCAGCTTGGAGGGGGATGAACAGCCCCAGCATTTT
J gene: TRBJ2-1; V gene: TRBV5-1; D gene: TRBD1; clone size: .; CDR3 protein: CASTTGTGLYNEQFF; CDR3 DNA: TGCGCCAGCACCACCGGGACAGGGCTGTACAATGAGCAGTTCTTC
J gene: TRBJ2-2; V gene: TRBV28; D gene: TRBD2; clone size: .; CDR3 protein: CASSLSRGGSGTGELFF; CDR3 DNA: TGTGCCAGCAGTTTGTCCCGGGGGGGCTCGGGCACCGGGGAGCTGTTTTTT
J gene: TRBJ2-7; V gene: TRBV10-3; D gene: .; clone size: .; CDR3 protein: CAISEPRTTYEQYF; CDR3 DNA: TGTGCCATCAGTGAGCCAAGGACTACCTACGAGCAGTACTTC
J gene: TRBJ1-2; V gene: TRBV28; D gene: TRBD1; clone size: .; CDR3 protein: CASSHPDRVGYGYTF; CDR3 DNA: TGTGCCAGCAGCCATCCTGACAGGGTGGGCTATGGCTACACCTTC
J gene: TRBJ2-5; V gene: TRBV5-1; D gene: .; clone size: .; CDR3 protein: CASSLAPLQETQYF; CDR3 DNA: TGCGCCAGCAGCTTGGCGCCACTACAAGAGACCCAGTACTTC
J gene: TRBJ2-1; V gene: TRBV5-5; D gene: .; clone size: .; CDR3 protein: CASSFHGQSYNEQFF; CDR3 DNA: TGTGCCAGCAGCTTTCACGGACAGTCCTACAATGAGCAGTTCTTC
J gene: TRBJ1-6; V gene: TRBV10-2; D gene: TRBD1; clone size: .; CDR3 protein: CASNPTGANNSPLHF; CDR3 DNA: TGCGCCAGCAATCCGACAGGGGCCAATAATTCACCCCTCCACTTT
J gene: TRBJ1-5; V gene: TRBV19; D gene: .; clone size: .; CDR3 protein: CATHSSQGLQPQHF; CDR3 DNA: TGTGCCACCCACTCAAGCCAGGGGCTTCAGCCCCAGCATTTT
J gene: TRBJ2-2; V gene: TRBV4-3; D gene: TRBD2; clone size: .; CDR3 protein: CASSQYPGGPIGELFF; CDR3 DNA: TGCGCCAGCAGCCAGTACCCGGGGGGGCCCATCGGGGAGCTGTTTTTT
J gene: TRBJ1-1; V gene: TRBV2; D gene: .; clone size: few; CDR3 protein: CASSEQGRATEAFF; CDR3 DNA: TGTGCCAGCAGTGAACAGGGGAGAGCCACTGAAGCTTTCTTT
J gene: TRBJ2-2; V gene: TRBV5-1; D gene: .; clone size: .; CDR3 protein: CASSLDRRPTGELFF; CDR3 DNA: TGCGCCAGCAGCTTGGACCGGCGGCCCACCGGGGAGCTGTTTTTT
J gene: TRBJ2-5; V gene: TRBV6-2/TRBV6-3; D gene: TRBD2; clone size: .; CDR3 protein: CASSPGLAGGQETQYF; CDR3 DNA: TGTGCCAGCAGCCCAGGACTAGCGGGAGGACAAGAGACCCAGTACTTC
J gene: TRBJ2-1; V gene: TRBV11-2; D gene: .; clone size: .; CDR3 protein: CASSPGVGWRSEQFF; CDR3 DNA: TGTGCCAGCAGCCCCGGGGTTGGGTGGAGAAGCGAGCAGTTCTTC
J gene: TRBJ2-5; V gene: TRBV10-3; D gene: TRBD2; clone size: .; CDR3 protein: CAISETTSGRETQYF; CDR3 DNA: TGTGCCATCAGTGAGACGACTAGCGGGAGGGAGACCCAGTACTTC
J gene: TRBJ2-2; V gene: TRBV19; D gene: TRBD1; clone size: .; CDR3 protein: CASRRGGTNTGELFF; CDR3 DNA: TGTGCCAGTAGAAGAGGGGGCACGAACACCGGGGAGCTGTTTTTT
J gene: TRBJ2-2; V gene: TRBV3-1/TRBV3-2; D gene: TRBD2; clone size: .; CDR3 protein: CASSQVLAGGPSTGELFF; CDR3 DNA: TGTGCCAGCAGCCAAGTACTAGCGGGAGGGCCCTCGACCGGGGAGCTGTTTTTT
J gene: TRBJ1-5; V gene: TRBV18; D gene: .; clone size: once; CDR3 protein: CASSPGIGGSNQPQHF; CDR3 DNA: TGTGCCAGCTCACCAGGGATCGGGGGGAGCAATCAGCCCCAGCATTTT
J gene: TRBJ2-1; V gene: TRBV5-8; D gene: .; clone size: .; CDR3 protein: CASSFFGGGNEQFF; CDR3 DNA: TGTGCCAGCAGCTTTTTCGGGGGAGGCAATGAGCAGTTCTTC
J gene: TRBJ2-7; V gene: TRBV27; D gene: TRBD1; clone size: .; CDR3 protein: CASSSYRGPYEQYF; CDR3 DNA: TGTGCCAGCAGTTCATACAGGGGGCCCTACGAGCAGTACTTC